The rows below give T cell receptor beta chains drawn from one sample of a study of blood T cell repertoires in COVID-19. Profiling relied on immunoSEQ multiplex PCR, and the TCRdb table lists in-frame clones only, not all of them. The table lists 250,000 to 300,000 clones, around 86% of them singletons. Sequencing was performed on PBMCs or T cells enriched from blood (not recorded which). These receptors originate from a man between 18 and 29 years old who had recovered from COVID-19. Each CDR3 is given with its conserved first and last residue. A D gene is named only where the DNA matches it firmly. Clone size appears in some rows only: once, few, many, or a class for an expanded clone.

>-|-|TRBV5-5|TRBJ1-2
CASSLESNYGYTF
TGTGCCAGCAGCTTGGAATCGAACTATGGCTACACCTTC
>-|TRBD1|TRBV3-1/TRBV3-2|TRBJ1-1
CASSQVTGGAYTEAFF
TGTGCCAGCAGCCAAGTTACAGGGGGCGCATACACTGAAGCTTTCTTT
>-|-|TRBV18|TRBJ2-1
CASSLYGGSYNEQFF
TGTGCCAGCTCACTTTACGGGGGCTCCTACAATGAGCAGTTCTTC
>-|TRBD1|TRBV6-5|TRBJ1-2
CASRETGGDRGYTF
TGTGCCAGCAGGGAGACAGGGGGTGATCGTGGCTACACCTTC
>-|-|TRBV19|TRBJ1-1
CASSIPQRNTEAFF
TGTGCCAGTAGTATCCCACAGAGGAACACTGAAGCTTTCTTT
>-|-|TRBV12-3/TRBV12-4|TRBJ2-1
CASSLRVGTEQFF
TGTGCCAGCAGCCTAAGGGTGGGGACAGAGCAGTTCTTC
>-|-|TRBV3-1/TRBV3-2|TRBJ2-7
CASSQDARFSTGNEQYF
TGTGCCAGCAGCCAAGATGCCCGATTCAGTACAGGAAACGAGCAGTACTTC
>-|TRBD2|TRBV5-4|TRBJ2-3
CASSGRGGPSDTQYF
TGTGCCAGCAGCGGCCGCGGGGGGCCGTCAGATACGCAGTATTTT
>-|TRBD1|TRBV18|TRBJ2-1
CASSPSGTGDNEQFF
TGTGCCAGCTCACCGTCCGGGACAGGGGACAATGAGCAGTTCTTC
>many|-|TRBV2|TRBJ1-6
CATNRGGQISPLHF
TGTGCCACTAACCGCGGGGGGCAAATTTCACCCCTCCACTTT
>-|TRBD1|TRBV5-1|TRBJ2-6
CASSRDRSSGANVLTF
TGCGCCAGCAGCCGGGACAGAAGCTCTGGGGCCAACGTCCTGACTTTC